These 32 T cell receptor beta chains came from one sample sequenced in a study of cytomegalovirus exposure and HLA in healthy donors. PCR primers comprised 60 Vbeta and 13 Jbeta primers. Produced via immunoSEQ multiplex PCR; TCRdb's table is partial and in-frame only. This sample has some 51,000 clones; about 76% occur once, and the top ten carry approximately 2.4%. Sample: PBMCs. Receptor source: a female donor in good health and CMV-seronegative.

The J gene is TRBJ2-1, the V gene TRBV6-4; the D gene is possibly TRBD2 (7 bases). Germline CDR1 and CDR2: MRHNA and SNTAGT. This CDR3 is built from 15 residues. V lost 2 bases to trimming and J lost 7 bases, with 15 bases between them. The CDR3 DNA is TGTGCCAGCAGTGACGGCGGGGGCACACATAATGAGCAGTTCTTC. Its translation: CASSDGGGTHNEQFF.

The chain combines TRBV5-1 with TRBJ2-1; tentative D call: TRBD1 (6 bases). CDR1 is SGHRS and CDR2 is YFSETQ in the germline V gene. V was cut by 4 bases and J by 2 bases, with 10 bases left in between. The CDR3 length is 14 residues. The CDR3 DNA follows: TGCGCCAGCAGCGAGCAGGGGACCTACAATGAGCAGTTCTTC. This translates into CASSEQGTYNEQFF.

This chain connects TRBV9 to TRBJ1-1; no clear D. Germline CDR1 SGDLS, CDR2 YYNGEE. There are 12 residues in the CDR3. Trimming took 3 bases from V and 3 from J, leaving 6 bases between them. This CDR3 is CASSASDTEAFF. In DNA, the CDR3 is TGTGCCAGCAGCGCTTCCGACACTGAAGCTTTCTTT.

The chain employs TRBV6-4 and TRBJ2-1; 15 bases match TRBD2. The CDR3 is 16 residues long. The germline gives CDR1 MRHNA, CDR2 SNTAGT. The ends lost 3 bases at V and 5 bases at J; junction bases unmatched: 2. The CDR3 sequence is CASSEGLAGGHNEQFF. The CDR3 nucleotides read TGTGCCAGCAGTGAGGGACTAGCGGGGGGCCACAATGAGCAGTTCTTC.

This chain joins TRBV7-2 and TRBJ2-3; tentatively, D is TRBD2 (6 bases). Germline lookup yields CDR1 SGHTA and CDR2 FQGNSA. The CDR3 runs 16 residues. Trimming left V 7 bases short and J 6 bases short, with 23 bases between. The CDR3, as DNA: TGTGCCAGCAACCAAGATTTCGGGAGTAGTTTCGATACGCAGTATTTT. Translated, it gives CASNQDFGSSFDTQYF.

This CDR3 reads CASSSTRTGPSYEQYF. The CDR3 DNA reads as TGTGCCAGCTCATCTACGAGAACAGGACCCTCCTACGAGCAGTACTTC. The chain combines TRBV18 with TRBJ2-7, with D possibly matching TRBD1 (5 bases). There are 16 residues in the CDR3. Germline loops: CDR1 KGHSH, CDR2 LQKENI. Trimming stripped 5 bases from V and 0 bases from J, with 17 bases between. Full variable domain (rest looked up from reference TRBV18 and TRBJ2-7): NAGVMQNPRHLVRRRGQEARLRCSPMKGHSHVYWYRQLPEEGLKFMVYLQKENIIDESGMPKERFSAEFPKEGPSILRIQQVVRGDSAAYFCASSSTRTGPSYEQYFGPGTRLTVT.

The chain carries TRBV9 and TRBJ2-5; no reliable D call. V dropped 3 bases and J dropped 5 bases, with 11 bases sitting between them. The germline V gene encodes CDR1 SGDLS and CDR2 YYNGEE. The CDR3 has 13 residues. The CDR3 DNA sequence: TGTGCCAGCAGCGACAGTTCTGGGGAGACCCAGTACTTC. This gives the protein CASSDSSGETQYF.

The rearrangement uses TRBV6-5 and TRBJ2-7; D uncertain. Germline V gives CDR1 MNHEY, CDR2 SVGAGI. The CDR3 has 16 residues. V was shortened by 2 bases and J by 2 bases, with 16 bases between the two germline ends. The CDR3 spells CASSYEVPPPTYEQYF. CDR3 sequence (DNA): TGTGCCAGCAGTTACGAGGTTCCCCCTCCTACCTACGAGCAGTACTTC.

The sample holds a few counts of this clone. This chain links TRBV5-1 with TRBJ2-3, with 7 nucleotides matching TRBD1. Germline trimming cut 4 bases from V and 4 bases from J; bases unmatched to any gene: 3. CDR3 length equals 13 residues. Germline V gene sequence: CDR1 SGHRS, CDR2 YFSETQ. The CDR3 sequence: CASSSTGADTQYF. Written as DNA, the CDR3 is TGCGCCAGCAGCAGTACAGGGGCAGATACGCAGTATTTT.

The chain is built from TRBV5-8 and TRBJ2-7, with 7 nucleotides matching TRBD1. V shed 3 bases and J 3 bases; nucleotides not matched to a gene: 9. This CDR3 contains 15 residues. Germline V gives CDR1 SGHTS, CDR2 YDEGEE. CDR3 sequence (DNA): TGTGCCAGCAGCTCGCCTCCTAGGGGGCACTACGAGCAGTACTTC. Amino acid sequence: CASSSPPRGHYEQYF.

The chain joins TRBV6-5 to TRBJ1-1, with D maybe TRBD1 (5 bases). V lost 4 bases and J lost 5, with 11 bases in between. CDR3 length equals 13 residues. Looked up from germline, CDR1 is MNHEY and CDR2 is SVGAGI. DNA of the CDR3: TGTGCCAGCAGTTCTCGGGACTTTACTGAAGCTTTCTTT. Its protein product is CASSSRDFTEAFF.

This clone came up a few times. The chain recombines TRBV20-1 with TRBJ2-7; TRBD2 aligns across 8 bases. Germline loops: CDR1 DFQATT, CDR2 SNEGSKA (reference sequence). The trim removed 4 bases at V and 9 bases at J, leaving 2 bases unmatched. CDR3 length equals 10 residues. Here the CDR3 reads CSATAGGQYF. CDR3 nucleotide sequence: TGCAGTGCTACGGCGGGAGGGCAGTACTTC.

The chain has TRBV21-1 and TRBJ2-3; the table's D gene call, TRBD1, was not cross checked with the DNA. TRBV21-1 is a listed pseudogene. The CDR3 has 15 residues. The CDR3 spells CASSKDEGQTDTQYF. DNA of the CDR3: TGTGCCAGCAGCAAAGACGAGGGACAGACAGATACGCAGTATTTT.

This clone was counted a single time. This chain uses TRBV6-5 with TRBJ2-5, with a tentative D call TRBD2 (5 bases). V lost 5 bases and J 4 bases, leaving 11 bases between the germline ends. The CDR3 runs 13 residues. Germline CDR1 reads MNHEY; CDR2 reads SVGAGI. CDR3 DNA: TGTGCCAGCAGTCTCGAACGGGGAGAGACCCAGTACTTC. It encodes CASSLERGETQYF.

The rearrangement uses TRBV30 and TRBJ1-2; tentatively, D is TRBD1 (5 bases). Germline CDR1 is GTSNPN and CDR2 is SVGIG (reference sequence). V gave up 3 bases and J gave up 4 bases, with 15 bases separating them. The CDR3 spans 14 residues. This CDR3 reads CAWRWGGPSYGYTF. CDR3 nucleotide sequence: TGTGCCTGGAGATGGGGGGGACCCTCCTATGGCTACACCTTC.

The V and J genes are TRBV6-5 and TRBJ2-7, with TRBD2 matching 9 bases. CDR1 is MNHEY and CDR2 is SVGAGI in the germline V gene. V shed 1 base and J 0 bases; nucleotides not matched to a gene: 4. The CDR3 spans 16 residues. CDR3 protein: CASSYFRTSASYEQYF. The CDR3 DNA sequence: TGTGCCAGCAGTTACTTCCGGACTAGCGCCTCCTACGAGCAGTACTTC.

This chain joins TRBV6-1 and TRBJ2-5; 8 bases map to TRBD1. The trim removed 2 bases at V and 13 bases at J, leaving 3 bases unmatched. This CDR3 comprises 11 residues. The germline V gene has CDR1 MNHNS and CDR2 SASEGT. CDR3 in DNA: TGTGCCAGCAGTGAAAACAGGGGGTGGTACTTC. This sequence encodes CASSENRGWYF.

In its sample, this clone was seen a few times. The chain has TRBV12-5 and TRBJ2-5, with D possibly matching TRBD2 (6 bases). Trimming shortened V by 1 base and J by 1 base, and 7 bases separated the two germline ends. The CDR3 loop spans 14 amino acids. Germline V gene lookup returns CDR1 LGHNT and CDR2 FRNRAP. The CDR3 nucleotides are TGTGCTAGTGGTTTGGGGAGGGCCCAAGAGACCCAGTACTTC. Residues: CASGLGRAQETQYF.

This chain connects TRBV2 to TRBJ1-1; 8 bases are shared with TRBD1. CDR3 size: 17 residues. J lost 5 bases, V lost 0 bases, and 11 bases had no gene match. Germline V gene sequence: CDR1 SNHLY, CDR2 FYNNEI. The CDR3 region is CASSEARRGQVSTEAFF. In nucleotides, the CDR3 is TGTGCCAGCAGTGAAGCCCGCAGGGGGCAAGTCAGTACTGAAGCTTTCTTT.

V usage is TRBV7-9 and J usage is TRBJ2-2; D is possibly TRBD2 (5 bases). Germline assignment: CDR1 SEHNR and CDR2 FQNEAQ (reference sequence). The CDR3 has 14 amino acids. V lost 2 bases to trimming and J lost 8 bases, with 12 bases between them. CDR3 residues: CASSLRAGLGELFF. The DNA for the CDR3 is TGTGCCAGCAGCTTACGGGCAGGACTTGGGGAGCTGTTTTTT.

The chain is built from TRBV7-8 and TRBJ2-5; possible D gene TRBD2, 6 bases. Trimming cost V 5 bases and J 2 bases, with 24 bases left between them. Germline CDR1 and CDR2: SGHVS and FQNEAQ. The CDR3 extends over 18 amino acids. CDR3 nucleotides: TGTGCCAGCAGCGCCGGAGGGCACCCCCGTTGGAGGCAAGAGACCCAGTACTTC. Residues: CASSAGGHPRWRQETQYF.

The chain uses TRBV9 and TRBJ2-3; maybe TRBD1 (5 bases). Germline CDR1 reads SGDLS; CDR2 reads YYNGEE. V dropped 0 bases and J dropped 0 bases, with 8 bases sitting between them. This CDR3 region has 15 residues. CDR3 sequence: CASSVVDRSTDTQYF. The CDR3 nucleotides are TGTGCCAGCAGCGTAGTCGACAGAAGCACAGATACGCAGTATTTT.

The genes are TRBV6-5 and TRBJ2-1, with D perhaps matching TRBD1 (5 bases). CDR1 is MNHEY and CDR2 is SVGAGI in the germline V gene. Between the trimmed V and J ends, which lost 7 bases and 10 bases, there was a span of 17 bases. The CDR3 loop spans 13 amino acids. The DNA of the CDR3 is TGTGCCAGCAAAAGTAGTGGGTGGGGCGAGCAGTTCTTC. It yields the protein CASKSSGWGEQFF.

The V call is TRBV2, the J call TRBJ1-1, with D uncertain. The CDR3 extends over 10 amino acids. Trimming took off 3 bases at V and 10 bases at J, with 6 bases between the two ends. Germline CDR1 reads SNHLY; CDR2 reads FYNNEI. The CDR3 nucleotides read TGTGCCAGCAGTGACGGTGGAGCTTTCTTT. Its protein is CASSDGGAFF.

The chain is built from TRBV7-6 and TRBJ2-5, with D maybe TRBD2 (6 bases). The germline V gene has CDR1 SGHVS and CDR2 FNYEAQ. This CDR3 is 14 amino acids long. Trimming shortened V by 7 bases and J by 2 bases, and 14 bases separated the two germline ends. CDR3 DNA sequence: TGTGCCAGCACCCCGGCGGGGAAACAAGAGACCCAGTACTTC. Amino acid sequence: CASTPAGKQETQYF.

The J gene is TRBJ1-5, the V gene TRBV6-1, with TRBD1 as a possible D gene (6 bases). V was shortened by 4 bases and J by 3 bases, with 13 bases between the two germline ends. The CDR3 is 15 amino acids. Germline CDR1 reads MNHNS; CDR2 reads SASEGT. The CDR3 DNA reads as TGTGCCAGCAGTGCATCAGGGGCATCCAATCAGCCCCAGCATTTT. Amino acids: CASSASGASNQPQHF.

The chain uses TRBV7-2 and TRBJ1-2; maybe TRBD1 (5 bases). The CDR3 covers 15 residues. Trimming took off 3 bases at V and 7 bases at J, with 18 bases between the two ends. The germline gives CDR1 SGHTA, CDR2 FQGNSA. DNA for the CDR3: TGTGCCAGCAGCTTCGAACAGGATGTCGGGGGTGGCTACACCTTC. Translation: CASSFEQDVGGGYTF.

Only a few counts were recorded for this clone. The V and J genes are TRBV5-4 and TRBJ2-5, with TRBD2 identical over 13 bases. The CDR3 has 16 amino acids. V trimming: 3 bases; J trimming: 5 bases; junction bases outside the gene matches: 7. Germline loops: CDR1 SGHNT, CDR2 YYREEE (reference sequence). Here the CDR3 reads CASSSETSGRFETQYF. The CDR3 coding sequence is TGTGCCAGCAGCTCCGAGACTAGCGGGAGGTTCGAGACCCAGTACTTC.

The V call is TRBV7-9, the J call TRBJ1-4; TRBD1 matches at 9 bases. V dropped 4 bases and J dropped 6; count of bases not matched to a gene: 6. Germline V CDR1 and CDR2: SEHNR, FQNEAQ (reference sequence). The CDR3 runs to 15 residues. The CDR3 sequence: CASSWAGTGYEKLFF. The CDR3 bases are TGTGCCAGCAGCTGGGCCGGGACAGGGTATGAAAAACTGTTTTTT. Filled out from reference TRBV7-9 and TRBJ1-4, the complete variable domain reads DTGVSQNPRHKITKRGQNVTFRCDPISEHNRLYWYRQTLGQGPEFLTYFQNEAQLEKSRLLSDRFSAERPKGSFSTLEIQRTEQGDSAMYLCASSWAGTGYEKLFFGSGTQLSVL.

This rearrangement joins TRBV12-5 to TRBJ2-3; 8 bases are a match to TRBD2. CDR1 and CDR2 from the germline V gene are LGHNT and FRNRAP. The CDR3 covers 17 residues. V shed 3 bases and J 4 bases; nucleotides not matched to a gene: 12. This CDR3 is CASGFGGGLRFADTQYF. The CDR3 nucleotides are TGTGCTAGTGGTTTTGGCGGGGGGCTCCGTTTCGCAGATACGCAGTATTTT.

There are a few counts of this clone. The sample carries other DNA sequences with the same CDR3. The chain links TRBV28 to TRBJ2-7; 8 bases align to TRBD2. The trim removed 5 bases at V and 0 bases at J, leaving 9 bases unmatched. There are 16 residues in the CDR3. Germline-derived CDR1 and CDR2 are MDHEN and SYDVKM. CDR3 DNA sequence: TGTGCCAGCAGTCCCCTAGGGAGCGGGAGCTCCTACGAGCAGTACTTC. Its protein product is CASSPLGSGSSYEQYF.

The chain uses TRBV5-1 and TRBJ2-3; 13 nucleotides line up with TRBD2. Germline V CDR1 and CDR2: SGHRS, YFSETQ. CDR3 length equals 16 residues. Trimming took 2 bases from V and 4 from J; bases not matched to a gene: 4. CDR3 region: CASSLELAGGPDTQYF. CDR3 in DNA: TGCGCCAGCAGCTTAGAACTAGCGGGGGGGCCAGATACGCAGTATTTT.